This T cell receptor beta chain is from a study of CD8+ T cells in alopecia areata. Study-level findings and limits: Higher clonality and more expanded CD8+ clones appeared in lesional than normal scalp. Alphabeta T cells residing in normal skin are also sequenced in scalp samples.

As for this clone: The antigen remains unidentified.

cDNA reverse transcribed from extracted RNA served as the sequencing template. Produced via immunoSEQ multiplex PCR; TCRdb's table is partial and in-frame only. The sample has some 130,000 clones; roughly 61% are singletons. The clonotype was recovered from a human donor with alopecia areata. The sample in question was CD4+ T cells sorted from blood, obtained at week 0.

As DNA, the CDR3 is TGTGCCAGCAGCGGGGAAGGGGGCGGGGGTAACTATGGCTACACCTTC. This codes for CASSGEGGGGNYGYTF. This rearrangement joins TRBV11-3 to TRBJ1-2; 7 nucleotides align to TRBD1. Germline trimming cut 5 bases from V and 1 base from J; bases unmatched to any gene: 10. This CDR3 is built from 16 residues. Germline CDR1 and CDR2: SGHNT and YENEEA.